This TCR beta chain was observed in a study of regulatory dendritic cells for organ transplantation. Per the germline V gene, CDR1 is SNHLY and CDR2 is FYNNEI. Between the trimmed V and J ends, which lost 6 bases and 9 bases, there was a span of 15 bases. The length of the CDR3 is 14 residues. Generated by immunoSEQ multiplex PCR, the TCRdb table keeps only in-frame clones and is missing some. The sample includes under 30,000 clones, about 79% of them seen just once. The receptor comes from a human donor in good health. The chain recombines TRBV2 with TRBJ1-6, with D tentatively TRBD1 (5 bases). The sample comprised memory CD4+ T cells from blood. Specified subset: CD45RO+ memory T cells. This chain's CDR3 is CASRGGELASPLHF. The CDR3, as DNA: TGTGCCAGCAGGGGAGGGGAGTTAGCTTCACCCCTCCACTTT.